This TCR beta chain is from a study of blood T cell repertoires in COVID-19. Profiling relied on immunoSEQ multiplex PCR, and the TCRdb table lists in-frame clones only, not all of them. The repertoire holds roughly 250,000 clones, roughly 88% seen once, with roughly 4.3% in the top ten. This CDR3 has 14 residues. Germline V gene data show CDR1 as MNHEY and CDR2 as SMNVEV (reference sequence). The junction had 2 bases not matched to a gene; V was cut back by 5 bases and J by 1 base. The recovered donors of Cohort 3 showed two negative PCRs, clearance, or symptom resolution. V and J are TRBV27 and TRBJ1-1; TRBD1 matches at 9 bases. Sequencing input: PBMCs or T cells enriched from blood (not recorded which). The source of this sequence is a woman aged 25 to 39 who had recovered from COVID-19. CDR3 nucleotides: TGTGCCAGCAGTCCGGACAGGGGGAACACTGAAGCTTTCTTT. It is translated as CASSPDRGNTEAFF.